This T cell receptor beta chain derives from a study of cytomegalovirus exposure and HLA in healthy donors. With 60 Vbeta and 13 Jbeta primers, the PCR was carried out. Here immunoSEQ multiplex PCR was the method, and the copy in TCRdb shows in-frame clones only, minus some. The sample lists about 190,000 clones, approximately 75% seen once, with more than 4% in the top ten. Note on this clone: Its matching antigen is unknown.

Overall study findings and caveats: The study put 150 to 200 TCR beta chains on its list as cytomegalovirus-associated.

The CDR3 has 14 residues. The V segment lost 1 base and the J segment 8 bases; nucleotides outside the gene matches: 1. Germline CDR1 and CDR2: SNHLY and FYNNEI. The chain is built from TRBV2 and TRBJ1-6, with 8 positions matching TRBD1. Sample: PBMCs. This receptor was obtained from a man aged 25-45 years in good health and CMV-seropositive. In DNA, the CDR3 is TGTGCCAGCAGTGAAGAGACAGGGGATTCACCCCTCCACTTT. Its translation: CASSEETGDSPLHF.